The 13 T cell receptor beta chains below all came from one sample that was sequenced in a study of blood T cell repertoires in COVID-19. The repertoire was sequenced with immunoSEQ multiplex PCR; TCRdb's copy has only in-frame clones and lacks some. The top ten clones hold roughly 19% of a sample with 100,000 to 120,000 clones, roughly 80% of them seen once. The material sequenced was peripheral blood. The receptors derive from a woman in her 70s with acute or convalescent COVID-19.

This clone turned up a few times. V and J are TRBV10-1 and TRBJ1-5, with D unresolved. The CDR3 is made up of 10 amino acids. With 7 bases removed from V and 4 bases from J, the gap between germline ends came to 2 bases. The germline CDR1 and CDR2 sequences are WNHNN and SYGVQD (reference sequence). For the CDR3, the DNA is TGCGCCAGCACTAATCAGCCCCAGCATTTT. It codes for CASTNQPQHF.

The chain employs TRBV9 and TRBJ2-3; D possibly corresponds to TRBD2 (7 bases). The CDR3 runs 16 residues. Germline CDR1 SGDLS, CDR2 YYNGEE. Between the trimmed V and J ends, which lost 4 bases and 6 bases, there was a span of 21 bases. The CDR3 nucleotides read TGTGCCAGCAGCCTCCTGGGTAGGGGGGGCGCGGATACGCAGTATTTT. It encodes CASSLLGRGGADTQYF.

V gene TRBV2 combines with J gene TRBJ1-1, with D possibly being TRBD1 (5 bases). The length of the CDR3 is 12 residues. Germline V gives CDR1 SNHLY, CDR2 FYNNEI. V was shortened by 8 bases and J by 5 bases, with 12 bases between the two germline ends. CDR3 coding DNA: TGTGCCAGCCGGCAGGAGGGGACTGAAGCTTTCTTT. As protein: CASRQEGTEAFF.

This rearrangement joins TRBV6-5 to TRBJ2-2; D perhaps matches TRBD2 (6 bases). Trimming took 7 bases from V and 5 from J, leaving 14 bases between them. Per germline, CDR1 MNHEY and CDR2 SVGAGI. This CDR3 has 14 residues. The CDR3 nucleotides are TGTGCCAGCACCGAGGGCGGGGTTACCGGGGAGCTGTTTTTT. The encoded protein is CASTEGGVTGELFF.

This clone was seen more than once but under ten times. This chain uses TRBV10-3 with TRBJ1-1; 9 bases match TRBD1. V gave up 7 bases and J gave up 1 base; unmatched junction bases: 10. There are 16 residues in the CDR3. The germline CDR1 and CDR2 sequences are ENHRY and SYGVKD. The CDR3: CAITERQGVENTEAFF. Written as DNA, the CDR3 is TGTGCCATCACCGAACGACAGGGGGTGGAGAACACTGAAGCTTTCTTT.

The rearrangement links TRBV19 to TRBJ2-1, with 7 nucleotides matching TRBD2. Germline V lookup: CDR1 LNHDA, CDR2 SQIVND (reference sequence). The V segment lost 4 bases and the J segment 4 bases; nucleotides outside the gene matches: 4. The CDR3 loop spans 14 amino acids. The chain's CDR3 is CASSRTSGYNEQFF. The CDR3 nucleotides are TGTGCCAGTAGTAGGACTAGTGGTTACAATGAGCAGTTCTTC.

V usage is TRBV19 and J usage is TRBJ1-2; D unclear. The CDR3 spans 18 residues. Trimming left V 4 bases short and J 8 bases short, with 29 bases between. The germline V gene has CDR1 LNHDA and CDR2 SQIVND (reference sequence). The CDR3, as DNA: TGTGCCAGTAGTACCCTCGGCGTGGCAGCGTTAAATTCCCCAGGCTACACCTTC. Amino acids: CASSTLGVAALNSPGYTF.

This sequence joins TRBV6-5 and TRBJ2-2; D is perhaps TRBD2 (6 bases). The V gene lost 6 bases and the J gene lost 0 bases, with 8 bases spanning the gap. Germline V gives CDR1 MNHEY, CDR2 SVGAGI. The CDR3 runs to 14 residues. CDR3 amino acids: CASRTSPNTGELFF. DNA of the CDR3: TGTGCCAGCAGAACTAGCCCGAACACCGGGGAGCTGTTTTTT.

This clone has only a few counts. The rearrangement joins TRBV19 to TRBJ2-7; weak D call: TRBD1 (5 bases). V lost 2 bases and J 3 bases, leaving 11 bases between the germline ends. The CDR3 totals 14 residues. Looked up from germline, CDR1 is LNHDA and CDR2 is SQIVND (reference sequence). The CDR3, as DNA: TGTGCCAGTAGTATACTTGCAGGGAACTACGAGCAGTACTTC. Encoded protein: CASSILAGNYEQYF.

This clone was counted between two and nine times. The rearrangement uses TRBV6-4 and TRBJ1-2; no firm D call. The CDR3 runs 14 residues. V was shortened by 2 bases and J by 4 bases, with 11 bases between the two germline ends. From germline, CDR1 is MRHNA and CDR2 SNTAGT. CDR3 loop: CASSDPKAGYGYTF. The CDR3 nucleotides are TGTGCCAGCAGTGACCCAAAGGCGGGCTATGGCTACACCTTC.

The rearrangement joins TRBV11-2 to TRBJ2-1; D gene ambiguous. The V end lost 1 base, the J end lost 5 bases, and 3 bases lay between the germline ends. Germline CDR1 SGHAT, CDR2 FQNNGV. The CDR3 sequence is 12 residues long. The CDR3 DNA reads as TGTGCCAGCAGCTTAGGGCACAATGAGCAGTTCTTC. It encodes CASSLGHNEQFF.

This chain connects TRBV12-5 to TRBJ2-1; 7 bases are a match to TRBD2. The CDR3 contains 15 residues. Germline-derived CDR1 and CDR2 are LGHNT and FRNRAP. V was pared by 5 bases and J by 7 bases, with 11 bases of the junction left unmatched. The CDR3 region has the DNA TGTGCTAGTGGTCGGGGGGTCGGTGTTTTGAATGAGCAGTTCTTC. It is translated as CASGRGVGVLNEQFF.

The chain recombines TRBV5-4 with TRBJ1-1; possible D gene TRBD1, 6 bases. The germline gives CDR1 SGHNT, CDR2 YYREEE (reference sequence). The CDR3 has 13 amino acids. V was cut by 5 bases and J by 8 bases, with 16 bases left in between. CDR3 in DNA: TGTGCCAGCAGGGAGATACAGGGTCGGGAAGCTTTCTTT. It yields the protein CASREIQGREAFF.